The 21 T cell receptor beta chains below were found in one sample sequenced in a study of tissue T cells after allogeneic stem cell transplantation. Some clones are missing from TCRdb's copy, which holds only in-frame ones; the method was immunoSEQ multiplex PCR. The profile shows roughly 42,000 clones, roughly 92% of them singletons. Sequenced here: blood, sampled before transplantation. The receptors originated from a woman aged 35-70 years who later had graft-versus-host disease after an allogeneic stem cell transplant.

CDR3 in DNA: TGTGCCACCAGTGACAATAGGTACAATGAGCAGTTCTTC. Translated: CATSDNRYNEQFF. The chain combines TRBV24-1 with TRBJ2-1; D is uncertain. The CDR3 consists of 13 residues. V gave up 4 bases and J gave up 4 bases, with 7 bases separating them. Germline V gene data show CDR1 as KGHDR and CDR2 as SFDVKD.

CDR3 DNA: TGCGCCAGCAGCCAAGATGCAGTTGCAGAGAACACTGAAGCTTTCTTT. Translated, it gives CASSQDAVAENTEAFF. V usage is TRBV4-3 and J usage is TRBJ1-1; D is ambiguous. V dropped 0 bases and J dropped 1 base, with 12 bases sitting between them. Germline loops: CDR1 LGHNA, CDR2 YSLEER. This CDR3 region has 16 residues.

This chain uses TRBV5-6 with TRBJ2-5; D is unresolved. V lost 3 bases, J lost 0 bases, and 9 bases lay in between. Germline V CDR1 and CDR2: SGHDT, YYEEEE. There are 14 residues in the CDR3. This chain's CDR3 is CASSSLGDQETQYF. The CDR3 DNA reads TGTGCCAGCAGCTCCCTTGGAGACCAAGAGACCCAGTACTTC.

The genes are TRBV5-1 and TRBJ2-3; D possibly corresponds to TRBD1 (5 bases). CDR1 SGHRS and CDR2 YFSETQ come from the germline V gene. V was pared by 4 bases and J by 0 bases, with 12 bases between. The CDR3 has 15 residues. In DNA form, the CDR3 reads TGCGCCAGCAGCCAAATGGGGCTTAGCACAGATACGCAGTATTTT. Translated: CASSQMGLSTDTQYF.

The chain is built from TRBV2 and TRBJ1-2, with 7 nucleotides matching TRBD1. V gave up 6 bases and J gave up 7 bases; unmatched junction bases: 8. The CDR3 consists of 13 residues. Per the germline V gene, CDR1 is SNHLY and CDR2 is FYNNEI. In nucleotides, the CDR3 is TGTGCCAGCAGCCCACAGGGGCTGTCTGGCTACACCTTC. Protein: CASSPQGLSGYTF.

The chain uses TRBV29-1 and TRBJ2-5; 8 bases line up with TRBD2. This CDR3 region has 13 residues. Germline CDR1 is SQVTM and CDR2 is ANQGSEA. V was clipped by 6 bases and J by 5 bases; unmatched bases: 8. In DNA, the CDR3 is TGCAGCGTCCCGGTAGCGGGACGGGAGACCCAGTACTTC. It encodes CSVPVAGRETQYF.

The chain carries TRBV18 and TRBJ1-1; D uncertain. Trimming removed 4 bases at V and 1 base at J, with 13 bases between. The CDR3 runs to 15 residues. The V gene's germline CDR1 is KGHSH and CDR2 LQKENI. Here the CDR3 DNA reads TGTGCCAGCTCACACTTAATGGGGTCGAACACTGAAGCTTTCTTT. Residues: CASSHLMGSNTEAFF.

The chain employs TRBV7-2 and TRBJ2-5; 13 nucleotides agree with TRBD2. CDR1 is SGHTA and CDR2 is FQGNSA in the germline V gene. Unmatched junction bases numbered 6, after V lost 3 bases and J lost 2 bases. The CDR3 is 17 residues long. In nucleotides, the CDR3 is TGTGCCAGCAGCTTCGCACTAGCGGGAGGGCTTCAAGAGACCCAGTACTTC. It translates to CASSFALAGGLQETQYF.

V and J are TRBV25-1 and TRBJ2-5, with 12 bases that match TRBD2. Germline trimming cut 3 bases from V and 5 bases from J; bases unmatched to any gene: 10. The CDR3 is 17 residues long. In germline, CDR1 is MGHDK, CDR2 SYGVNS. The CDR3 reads CASSDLTSGSLRETQYF. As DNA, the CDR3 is TGTGCCAGCAGTGACCTGACTAGCGGGAGCCTTCGGGAGACCCAGTACTTC.

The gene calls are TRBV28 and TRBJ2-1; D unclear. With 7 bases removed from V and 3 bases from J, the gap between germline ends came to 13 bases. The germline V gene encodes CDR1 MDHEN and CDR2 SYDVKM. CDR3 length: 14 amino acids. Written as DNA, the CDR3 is TGTGCCAGCACCCTGACAAGCGACTACAATGAGCAGTTCTTC. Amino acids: CASTLTSDYNEQFF.

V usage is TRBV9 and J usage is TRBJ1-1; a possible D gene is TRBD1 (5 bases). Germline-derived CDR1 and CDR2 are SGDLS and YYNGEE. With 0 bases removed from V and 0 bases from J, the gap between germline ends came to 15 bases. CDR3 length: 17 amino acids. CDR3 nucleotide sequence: TGTGCCAGCAGCGTAGGCGGGGGTACCGTGATGAACACTGAAGCTTTCTTT. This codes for CASSVGGGTVMNTEAFF.

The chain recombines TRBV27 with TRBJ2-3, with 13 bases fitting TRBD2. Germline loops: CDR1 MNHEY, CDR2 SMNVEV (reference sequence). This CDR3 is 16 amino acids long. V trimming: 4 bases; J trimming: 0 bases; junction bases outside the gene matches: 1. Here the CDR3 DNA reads TGTGCCAGCAGTTCGGGACTAGCGGGGAGCACAGATACGCAGTATTTT. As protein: CASSSGLAGSTDTQYF.

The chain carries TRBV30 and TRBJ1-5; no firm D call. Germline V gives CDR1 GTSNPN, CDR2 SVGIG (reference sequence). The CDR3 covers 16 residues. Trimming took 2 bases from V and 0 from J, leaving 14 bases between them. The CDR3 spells CAWSPPVTYSNQPQHF. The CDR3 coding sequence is TGTGCCTGGAGTCCCCCGGTTACCTATAGCAATCAGCCCCAGCATTTT.

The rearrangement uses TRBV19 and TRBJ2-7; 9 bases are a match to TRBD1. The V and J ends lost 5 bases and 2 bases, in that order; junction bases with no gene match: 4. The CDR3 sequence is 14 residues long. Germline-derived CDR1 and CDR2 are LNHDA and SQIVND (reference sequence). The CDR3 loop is CASSARQGAYEQYF. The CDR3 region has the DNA TGTGCCAGTAGTGCCCGACAGGGGGCCTACGAGCAGTACTTC.

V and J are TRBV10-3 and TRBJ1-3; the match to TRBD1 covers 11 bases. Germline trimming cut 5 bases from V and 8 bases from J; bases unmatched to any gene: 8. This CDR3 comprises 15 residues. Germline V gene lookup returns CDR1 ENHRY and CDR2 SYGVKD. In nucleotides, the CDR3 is TGTGCCATCAGTCGTTTGGACAGGGGGCCTGACACCATATATTTT. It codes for CAISRLDRGPDTIYF.

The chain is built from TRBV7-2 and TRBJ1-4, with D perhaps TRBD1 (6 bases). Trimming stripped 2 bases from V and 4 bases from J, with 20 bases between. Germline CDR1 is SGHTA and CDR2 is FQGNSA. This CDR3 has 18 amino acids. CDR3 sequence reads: CASSLWGTQLTVNEKLFF. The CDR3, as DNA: TGTGCCAGCAGCTTATGGGGGACACAGCTTACCGTTAATGAAAAACTGTTTTTT.

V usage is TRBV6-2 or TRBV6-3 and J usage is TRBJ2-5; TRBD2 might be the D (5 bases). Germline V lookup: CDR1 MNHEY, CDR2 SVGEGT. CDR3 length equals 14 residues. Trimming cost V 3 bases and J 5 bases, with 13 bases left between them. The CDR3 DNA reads TGTGCCAGCAGTTATAGGGCTAGCTTGGAGACCCAGTACTTC. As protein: CASSYRASLETQYF.

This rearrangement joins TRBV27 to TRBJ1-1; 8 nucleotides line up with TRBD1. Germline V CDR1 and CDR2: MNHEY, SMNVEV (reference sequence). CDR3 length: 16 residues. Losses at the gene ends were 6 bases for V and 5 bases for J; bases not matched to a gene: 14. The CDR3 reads CASRPWTGTSRTEAFF. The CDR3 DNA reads TGTGCCAGCAGACCTTGGACAGGGACCTCGCGGACTGAAGCTTTCTTT.

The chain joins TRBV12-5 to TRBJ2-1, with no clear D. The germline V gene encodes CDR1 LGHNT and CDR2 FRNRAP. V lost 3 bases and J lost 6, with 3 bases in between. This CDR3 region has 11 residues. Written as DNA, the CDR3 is TGTGCTAGTGGTTTAAGCAATGAGCAGTTCTTC. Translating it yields CASGLSNEQFF.

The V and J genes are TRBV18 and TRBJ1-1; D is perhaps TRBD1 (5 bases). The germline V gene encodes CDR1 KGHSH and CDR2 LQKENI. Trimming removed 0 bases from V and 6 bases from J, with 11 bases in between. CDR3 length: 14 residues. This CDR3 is CASSPPVRASEAFF. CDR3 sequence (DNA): TGTGCCAGCTCACCACCGGTCAGGGCATCTGAAGCTTTCTTT.

The CDR3 reads CASTGTDYEQYF. CDR3 nucleotide sequence: TGTGCCAGCACAGGGACAGACTACGAGCAGTACTTC. The rearrangement joins TRBV6-5 to TRBJ2-7, with 7 nucleotides matching TRBD1. Germline V gene data show CDR1 as MNHEY and CDR2 as SVGAGI. This CDR3 contains 12 residues. V gave up 7 bases and J gave up 3 bases; unmatched junction bases: 3.